Each of the 15 T cell receptor beta chains below was sequenced from the same sample in a study of cytomegalovirus exposure and HLA in healthy donors. PCR involved 60 Vbeta and 13 Jbeta primers. Clones were read by immunoSEQ multiplex PCR, and TCRdb kept only the in-frame ones, dropping some. The sample data list 50,000 to 70,000 clones. The sequenced sample was PBMCs. The receptors shown here come from a woman aged 18-29 years in good health and CMV-seronegative.

This chain connects TRBV30 to TRBJ1-1, with a tentative D call TRBD1 (5 bases). V lost 8 bases and J lost 5, with 15 bases in between. CDR1 GTSNPN and CDR2 SVGIG come from the germline V gene (reference sequence). This CDR3 contains 12 residues. The CDR3 loop reads CARDVGGTEAFF. CDR3 bases: TGTGCCCGCGACGTCGGGGGAACTGAAGCTTTCTTT.

The chain recombines TRBV4-1 with TRBJ2-7; TRBD2 is a possible D gene (6 bases). The CDR3 is 15 residues long. Germline V gene sequence: CDR1 MGHRA, CDR2 YSYEKL. The V and J ends lost 0 bases and 3 bases respectively, with 12 bases between them. The CDR3 nucleotides read TGCGCCAGCAGCCAAGATCCGGAGGGCGGCTACGAGCAGTACTTC. As protein: CASSQDPEGGYEQYF.

Measured by frequency, this clone is medium-sized. The chain links TRBV7-3 to TRBJ1-1; D is ambiguous. V lost 5 bases and J 1 base, leaving 8 bases between the germline ends. The germline CDR1 and CDR2 sequences are SGHTA and FQGTGA. The CDR3 length is 13 residues. The CDR3: CASSGPGNTEAFF. The CDR3 nucleotides read TGTGCCAGCAGCGGCCCGGGGAACACTGAAGCTTTCTTT.

The rearrangement uses TRBV10-3 and TRBJ1-6; 9 nucleotides agree with TRBD1. Losses at the gene ends were 6 bases for V and 7 bases for J; bases not matched to a gene: 7. The V gene's germline CDR1 is ENHRY and CDR2 SYGVKD. The CDR3 sequence is 15 residues long. The DNA for the CDR3 is TGTGCCATCAGAGAAACCGGGACAGGGAATTCACCCCTCCACTTT. Encoded protein: CAIRETGTGNSPLHF.

The chain combines TRBV25-1 with TRBJ2-4; D remains unclear. Trimming took off 4 bases at V and 1 base at J, with 11 bases between the two ends. The CDR3 length is 15 residues. Germline-derived CDR1 and CDR2 are MGHDK and SYGVNS. The CDR3 coding sequence is TGTGCCAGCAGTGTGGTGCGAGGTGCCAAAAACATTCAGTACTTC. Its protein is CASSVVRGAKNIQYF.

The genes are TRBV6-5 and TRBJ1-1; TRBD1 might be the D (5 bases). The V gene's germline CDR1 is MNHEY and CDR2 SVGAGI. V was shortened by 4 bases and J by 11 bases, with 17 bases between the two germline ends. This CDR3 region has 13 residues. The CDR3 sequence: CASSSERDPWAFF. CDR3 in DNA: TGTGCCAGCAGTTCCGAGCGGGACCCGTGGGCTTTCTTT.

The chain has TRBV6-5 and TRBJ2-7; 10 positions agree with TRBD1. CDR3 length: 14 amino acids. Germline V CDR1 and CDR2: MNHEY, SVGAGI. V trimming: 6 bases; J trimming: 4 bases; junction bases outside the gene matches: 6. This chain's CDR3 is CASRPGTGDYEQYF. The CDR3 nucleotides are TGTGCCAGCAGACCTGGGACAGGGGATTACGAGCAGTACTTC.

This chain joins TRBV30 and TRBJ1-1, with D uncertain. Germline assignment: CDR1 GTSNPN and CDR2 SVGIG (reference sequence). CDR3 length equals 12 residues. V lost 6 bases and J lost 1, with 9 bases in between. CDR3 region: CACTTGNTEAFF. CDR3 in DNA: TGTGCCTGTACAACGGGGAACACTGAAGCTTTCTTT.

CDR3: CASSGGPGQLNTEAFF. The CDR3 DNA sequence: TGTGCCAGCAGTGGTGGCCCGGGACAGCTGAACACTGAAGCTTTCTTT. The V gene is TRBV25-1, the J gene TRBJ1-1, with 7 bases that match TRBD1. In germline, CDR1 is MGHDK, CDR2 SYGVNS. The CDR3 has 16 amino acids. With 4 bases clipped from V and 0 bases from J, the junction kept 8 bases outside the gene matches.

V is TRBV5-1 and J is TRBJ1-1, with D unresolved. Germline lookup yields CDR1 SGHRS and CDR2 YFSETQ. The CDR3 is made up of 15 amino acids. V was shortened by 0 bases and J by 4 bases, with 13 bases between the two germline ends. The CDR3 nucleotides are TGCGCCAGCAGCTTGGCCCCCAACGGGTTCACTGAAGCTTTCTTT. Translated: CASSLAPNGFTEAFF.

The rearrangement links TRBV2 to TRBJ1-1; no definite D call. The CDR3 length is 13 residues. Germline V gene lookup returns CDR1 SNHLY and CDR2 FYNNEI. Deletions cut 4 bases from V and 2 bases from J, with 8 bases between. The CDR3 region has the DNA TGTGCCAGCAGTGTAACTCGAAACACTGAAGCTTTCTTT. Translation: CASSVTRNTEAFF.

The genes are TRBV7-9 and TRBJ2-3; no reliable D call. The CDR3 runs to 14 residues. The germline V gene has CDR1 SEHNR and CDR2 FQNEAQ (reference sequence). V shed 4 bases and J shed 2 bases, with 10 bases lying between them. CDR3 protein: CASSSRSDTDTQYF. CDR3 bases: TGTGCCAGCAGCTCCAGATCAGACACAGATACGCAGTATTTT.

The chain joins TRBV7-9 to TRBJ2-3; 8 nucleotides align to TRBD2. Trimming cost V 3 bases and J 3 bases; bases outside gene matches: 8. Germline values: CDR1 SEHNR, CDR2 FQNEAQ (reference sequence). The CDR3 has 16 amino acids. CDR3 sequence (DNA): TGTGCCAGCAGCTTCGGTTGGGGCGGGGGGACAGATACGCAGTATTTT. This sequence encodes CASSFGWGGGTDTQYF.

V usage is TRBV25-1 and J usage is TRBJ2-7; 7 bases are shared with TRBD2. The germline V gene has CDR1 MGHDK and CDR2 SYGVNS. The CDR3 consists of 15 residues. V lost 6 bases and J lost 2; bases outside the gene matches: 10. The CDR3 DNA follows: TGTGCCAGCAGCCCTCGGGGGGTTAGCGCCTACGAGCAGTACTTC. Protein product: CASSPRGVSAYEQYF.

The chain carries TRBV6-5 and TRBJ1-2; possibly TRBD1 for D (5 bases). V lost 0 bases and J 5 bases, leaving 13 bases between the germline ends. The CDR3 is made up of 15 amino acids. Per germline, CDR1 MNHEY and CDR2 SVGAGI. The CDR3 DNA reads TGTGCCAGCAGTTACTCCTGGGGCAGGTCATATGGCTACACCTTC. Its translation: CASSYSWGRSYGYTF.